This T cell receptor (beta chain) was profiled in a study of vaccination effects on CD4 cells after COVID-19. Notes on the study in general: No early post-infection timepoints were available in the study, which also included few convalescent patients.

CDR3 length: 14 amino acids. CDR1 and CDR2 from the germline V gene are MNHEY and SVGAGI. Trimming pared 2 bases from V and 4 bases from J, leaving 8 bases between. The data were produced by immunoSEQ multiplex PCR, yet TCRdb's version contains in-frame clones alone and is incomplete. Found here are 40,000 to 50,000 clones, about three quarters of them singletons; the top ten hold approximately 29%. A word on this clone: Its antigen is unidentified.

Antigen-specific CD4+ T cells expanded by the ViraFEST assay with viral peptide pools were then sequenced. Following 10 days of culture, CD4+ T cells were isolated. This person caught SARS-CoV-2 sometime from March to December 2020, and PCR testing confirmed the infection. V gene TRBV6-5 combines with J gene TRBJ2-2, with unresolved D. The material sequenced was CD4+ T cells from PBMCs cultured with a peptide pool, taken before COVID-19 vaccination. The clonotype originates from a human donor who had a prior SARS-CoV-2 infection. The CDR3 DNA follows: TGTGCCAGCAGTTACAGGCAGGCCACCGGGGAGCTGTTTTTT. This encodes CASSYRQATGELFF.